These 25 T cell receptor beta chains were sequenced from one sample in a study of blood T cell repertoires in COVID-19. Generated by immunoSEQ multiplex PCR, the TCRdb table keeps only in-frame clones and is missing some. The repertoire holds approximately 160,000 clones, with 70% to 90% as singletons. The specimen was peripheral blood. These receptors originate from a man aged 55 to 70 who had recovered from COVID-19.

The chain uses TRBV12-3 or TRBV12-4 and TRBJ2-1; D is undetermined. Trimming removed 3 bases at V and 5 bases at J, with 5 bases between. The CDR3 extends over 12 amino acids. CDR3 bases: TGTGCCAGCAGTTTCCCCGACAATGAGCAGTTCTTC. Protein: CASSFPDNEQFF.

The V gene is TRBV7-2, the J gene TRBJ2-3, with TRBD2 matching over 8 bases. V lost 4 bases to trimming and J lost 6 bases; unmatched junction nucleotides: 3. Germline V CDR1 and CDR2: SGHTA, FQGNSA. There are 13 residues in the CDR3. DNA of the CDR3: TGTGCCAGCAGCTCCCGGGGGGGGGATACGCAGTATTTT. Protein sequence: CASSSRGGDTQYF. Full variable domain (missing parts from reference TRBV7-2 and TRBJ2-3): GAGVSQSPSNKVTEKGKDVELRCDPISGHTALYWYRQSLGQGLEFLIYFQGNSAPDKSGLPSDRFSAERTGGSVSTLTIQRTQQEDSAVYLCASSSRGGDTQYFGPGTRLTVL.

The chain combines TRBV7-2 with TRBJ1-2; TRBD1 matches 7 bases. V gave up 2 bases and J gave up 1 base; unmatched junction bases: 1. Per germline, CDR1 SGHTA and CDR2 FQGNSA. The CDR3 runs 14 residues. The DNA of the CDR3 is TGTGCCAGCAGCTTATACAGGGGTAACTATGGCTACACCTTC. Its translation is CASSLYRGNYGYTF.

This chain uses TRBV7-2 with TRBJ2-5; 11 positions match TRBD1. This CDR3 contains 15 residues. V lost 5 bases, J lost 5 bases, and 7 bases stayed unmatched. Germline-derived CDR1 and CDR2 are SGHTA and FQGNSA. The CDR3 reads CASSPGQGARETQYF. In DNA form, the CDR3 reads TGTGCCAGCAGCCCAGGACAGGGGGCTAGGGAGACCCAGTACTTC.

The chain employs TRBV6-6 and TRBJ2-7; TRBD1 is a possible D gene (5 bases). Per the germline V gene, CDR1 is MNHNY and CDR2 is SVGAGI (reference sequence). The CDR3 length is 12 residues. V was pared by 6 bases and J by 3 bases, with 9 bases between. The CDR3 reads CASRRTSYEQYF. CDR3 nucleotide sequence: TGTGCCAGCAGACGGACAAGCTACGAGCAGTACTTC.

This chain joins TRBV6-2 or TRBV6-3 and TRBJ1-1; D uncertain. There are 14 residues in the CDR3. Germline V gives CDR1 MNHEY, CDR2 SVGEGT. V lost 5 bases and J lost 0, with 10 bases in between. In DNA, the CDR3 is TGTGCCAGCAGTACCTTTCAGATGAACACTGAAGCTTTCTTT. Its translation: CASSTFQMNTEAFF.

This chain connects TRBV11-3 to TRBJ1-2; D is unclear. V dropped 2 bases and J dropped 7 bases, with 8 bases sitting between them. The CDR3 has 12 residues. CDR1 SGHNT and CDR2 YENEEA come from the germline V gene. CDR3 DNA sequence: TGTGCCAGCAGCTTAACAATATGTGGCTACACCTTC. Translated: CASSLTICGYTF.

This rearrangement joins TRBV7-2 to TRBJ1-6; no definite D call. Germline lookup yields CDR1 SGHTA and CDR2 FQGNSA. The CDR3 contains 12 residues. V was trimmed by 5 bases and J by 13 bases, leaving 12 bases between them. CDR3 region: CASSPPGSPLHF. The CDR3 bases are TGTGCCAGCAGCCCCCCGGGATCCCCCCTCCACTTT.

The V and J genes are TRBV19 and TRBJ1-4; 9 bases fit TRBD1. Germline V CDR1 and CDR2: LNHDA, SQIVND (reference sequence). The CDR3 covers 16 residues. V was pared by 3 bases and J by 0 bases, with 2 bases of the junction left unmatched. The CDR3 DNA sequence: TGTGCCAGTAGTATGGACAGGGGACCAACTAATGAAAAACTGTTTTTT. It encodes CASSMDRGPTNEKLFF.

V gene TRBV11-2 combines with J gene TRBJ1-1, with 10 bases that match TRBD1. The CDR3 is made up of 15 amino acids. Germline V gives CDR1 SGHAT, CDR2 FQNNGV. Trimming at V came to 3 bases and at J to 5 bases, leaving 6 bases not matched to a gene. CDR3 loop: CASSLGTGDGTEAFF. DNA for the CDR3: TGTGCCAGCAGCTTGGGGACAGGGGATGGGACTGAAGCTTTCTTT. The full variable domain, with the rest looked up from reference TRBV11-2 and TRBJ1-1, is EAGVAQSPRYKIIEKRQSVAFWCNPISGHATLYWYQQILGQGPKLLIQFQNNGVVDDSQLPKDRFSAERLKGVDSTLKIQPAKLEDSAVYLCASSLGTGDGTEAFFGQGTRLTVV.

The chain has TRBV28 and TRBJ1-1; a possible D gene is TRBD1 (5 bases). This CDR3 contains 13 residues. V was trimmed by 7 bases and J by 2 bases, leaving 11 bases between them. Germline CDR1 is MDHEN and CDR2 is SYDVKM. The CDR3 loop is CASISTGNTEAFF. The CDR3 coding sequence is TGTGCCAGCATTTCTACAGGCAACACTGAAGCTTTCTTT.

This chain links TRBV25-1 with TRBJ2-7; TRBD2 is a possible D gene (7 bases). Germline CDR1 and CDR2: MGHDK and SYGVNS. V lost 7 bases to trimming and J lost 0 bases, with 16 bases between them. The CDR3 sequence is 15 residues long. The CDR3, as DNA: TGTGCCAGCAAAACGGGGGGCCCTCTCTCCTACGAGCAGTACTTC. It codes for CASKTGGPLSYEQYF.

CDR3 in amino acids: CARSPNGRESLYF. CDR3 DNA sequence: TGTGCCAGAAGCCCAAATGGGAGGGAATCGCTGTACTTC. The chain couples TRBV5-3 to TRBJ2-7; 7 bases align to TRBD2. TRBV5-3 is noted as an ORF with a role that remains uncertain. This CDR3 is 13 amino acids long. Trimming removed 4 bases from V and 12 bases from J; junction bases left unmatched: 13.

The chain joins TRBV24-1 to TRBJ1-5, with 11 bases aligning to TRBD1. Germline V gives CDR1 KGHDR, CDR2 SFDVKD. The length of the CDR3 is 18 residues. Germline trimming cut 4 bases from V and 1 base from J; bases unmatched to any gene: 8. CDR3 bases: TGTGCCACCAGTGACCCCGGGACAGGGGGAGTGAGCAATCAGCCCCAGCATTTT. Amino acids: CATSDPGTGGVSNQPQHF.

The genes are TRBV5-4 and TRBJ1-4; 8 bases line up with TRBD1. There are 13 residues in the CDR3. Germline V gives CDR1 SGHNT, CDR2 YYREEE (reference sequence). V dropped 7 bases and J dropped 5; count of bases not matched to a gene: 4. The chain's CDR3 is CASARQGNEKLFF. In DNA form, the CDR3 reads TGTGCCAGCGCCCGACAGGGGAATGAAAAACTGTTTTTT.

In this sample, this clone is large (0.1 to 1%). The V call is TRBV29-1, the J call TRBJ2-1; 12 nucleotides line up with TRBD1. This CDR3 comprises 14 residues. Germline trimming cut 7 bases from V and 7 bases from J; bases unmatched to any gene: 8. Germline V gives CDR1 SQVTM, CDR2 ANQGSEA. The CDR3 reads CSAGTGGDRNEQFF. CDR3 in DNA: TGCAGCGCAGGGACAGGGGGCGATAGGAATGAGCAGTTCTTC.

The table lists this clone with a count of one. The chain employs TRBV7-9 and TRBJ1-4, with TRBD1 matching 8 bases. Germline CDR1 reads SEHNR; CDR2 reads FQNEAQ (reference sequence). Trimming took 1 base from V and 2 from J; bases not matched to a gene: 9. This CDR3 comprises 18 residues. The chain's CDR3 is CASSLGQGILATNEKLFF. As DNA, the CDR3 is TGTGCCAGCAGCTTAGGACAGGGGATCTTGGCGACTAATGAAAAACTGTTTTTT.

This clone has just a few counts. CDR3 sequence: CASSSSTGTEQYF. CDR3 bases: TGTGCCAGCAGCTCCTCCACAGGCACCGAGCAGTACTTC. The chain recombines TRBV11-3 with TRBJ2-7; D is perhaps TRBD1 (5 bases). Germline CDR1 is SGHNT and CDR2 is YENEEA. V was pared by 4 bases and J by 6 bases, with 13 bases between. The CDR3 has 13 residues.

The gene calls are TRBV6-5 and TRBJ1-5; 8 positions agree with TRBD1. The CDR3 totals 14 residues. The germline V gene has CDR1 MNHEY and CDR2 SVGAGI. Trimming cost V 6 bases and J 6 bases; bases outside gene matches: 7. The chain's CDR3 is CASSSDRGGQPQHF. CDR3 DNA: TGTGCCAGCAGCTCTGACAGGGGTGGTCAGCCCCAGCATTTT.

This chain uses TRBV7-8 with TRBJ1-3, with unresolved D. Germline loops: CDR1 SGHVS, CDR2 FQNEAQ. The CDR3 length is 15 residues. The V gene lost 7 bases and the J gene lost 4 bases, with 17 bases spanning the gap. CDR3 sequence reads: CASTPRATGGNTIYF. As DNA, the CDR3 is TGTGCCAGCACCCCTCGGGCTACGGGGGGAAACACCATATATTTT.

CDR3 nucleotides: TGTGCCAGCAGCCAGGGGGACAGGGGAGTCGAAAAACTGTTTTTT. Protein product: CASSQGDRGVEKLFF. This chain connects TRBV4-2 to TRBJ1-4, with 10 bases lining up with TRBD1. The CDR3 is 15 amino acids. Unmatched junction bases numbered 6, after V lost 3 bases and J lost 8 bases. CDR1 is LGHNA, CDR2 YNFKEQ, per germline.

This clone was recorded once. The genes are TRBV7-3 and TRBJ2-1, with D possibly TRBD1 on 5 matching bases. The CDR3 contains 15 residues. The V end was cut by 4 bases, the J end by 3 bases, with 13 bases between. Germline V CDR1 and CDR2: SGHTA, FQGTGA. The CDR3 sequence: CASSSRTKDYNEQFF. The DNA of the CDR3 is TGTGCCAGCAGCTCTCGGACAAAGGACTACAATGAGCAGTTCTTC.

The V and J genes are TRBV9 and TRBJ1-2, with TRBD1 matching 7 bases. Germline-derived CDR1 and CDR2 are SGDLS and YYNGEE. The V segment lost 5 bases and the J segment 5 bases; nucleotides outside the gene matches: 0. The CDR3 covers 11 residues. The CDR3 spells CASRQGYGYTF. The CDR3 DNA follows: TGTGCCAGCAGACAGGGGTATGGCTACACCTTC. The whole variable domain, filled in from reference TRBV9 and TRBJ1-2, reads DSGVTQTPKHLITATGQRVTLRCSPRSGDLSVYWYQQSLDQGLQFLIQYYNGEERAKGNILERFSAQQFPDLHSELNLSSLELGDSALYFCASRQGYGYTFGSGTRLTVV.

In its sample, this clone was seen once. This rearrangement joins TRBV18 to TRBJ1-1; D uncertain. The CDR3 is 15 residues long. From germline, CDR1 is KGHSH and CDR2 LQKENI. Trimming removed 5 bases at V and 3 bases at J, with 16 bases between. The CDR3 DNA reads TGTGCCAGCTCATCCACGTCCCCGAGGGACACTGAAGCTTTCTTT. Translated: CASSSTSPRDTEAFF.

This clone was observed once. This chain uses TRBV6-2 or TRBV6-3 with TRBJ1-1; TRBD1 might be the D (5 bases). CDR3 length: 15 residues. Germline lookup yields CDR1 MNHEY and CDR2 SVGEGT. V was clipped by 2 bases and J by 3 bases, with 13 bases between them. CDR3 region: CASSYIRVGHTEAFF. The CDR3 DNA reads TGTGCCAGCAGTTACATCAGGGTCGGGCACACTGAAGCTTTCTTT.